This T cell receptor beta chain came from a study of molecular identifiers for immune sequencing clone quantification. Study-level results: Same-barcode identical TCR molecules could make highly expanded clones look smaller than they are. Clones that exceeded 20 RNA copies held over 99% of effector molecules, yet under 1% in naive cells.

This CDR3 is built from 14 residues. Per the germline V gene, CDR1 is MNHEY and CDR2 is SMNVEV (reference sequence). V lost 3 bases, J lost 3 bases, and 9 bases lay in between. Listed TCR primers, together with previously described methods, were used for the bulk TCR libraries. TCRdb passed the PCR reads through MiXCR, listing each CDR3 protein once. The table includes more than 550,000 distinct CDR3 sequences, 25% detected once. This clonotype was seen more than once but under ten times. Its target is unknown. This receptor was obtained from a human donor in good health. Some libraries in this study had Jurkat cell RNA spiked in. This sequence joins TRBV27 and TRBJ1-5; D is unresolved. The sequenced sample was naive CD8+ T cells from blood, with Jurkat cell RNA spiked in. The subset: FACS-sorted CD8+CD4-CCR7+CD45RA+ naive T cells. This chain's CDR3 is CASSLHGDNQPQHF. The CDR3 coding sequence is TGTGCCAGCAGTTTGCACGGTGACAATCAGCCCCAGCATTTT.